These T cell receptor beta chains were read from a single sample in a study of OX40 agonist ivuxolimab in advanced cancers. Generated by immunoSEQ multiplex PCR, the TCRdb table keeps only in-frame clones and is missing some. The sample lists around 95,000 clones; 90% were seen once. Sequenced here: CD4+ or CD8+ T cells sorted from blood, sampled in a trial of the OX40 agonist ivuxolimab. These receptors all stem from an adult with an advanced solid tumor such as melanoma, head and neck, liver or kidney cancer. CDR3s include the opening cysteine and the closing phenylalanine or tryptophan. A D gene is named only where the DNA matches it firmly. Part of the rows lack a size; the others show once, few, many or a class for expanded clones.

d_call: .
j_call: TRBJ1-2
v_call: TRBV19
clone_size: .
cdr3_aa: CASSIQDKNNYGYTF

d_call: .
j_call: TRBJ1-3
v_call: TRBV5-1
clone_size: .
cdr3_aa: CASTKGGRNENTIYF

d_call: .
j_call: TRBJ2-1
v_call: TRBV7-2
clone_size: .
cdr3_aa: CASSGRGTPGNEQFF

d_call: .
j_call: TRBJ2-1
v_call: TRBV7-9
clone_size: .
cdr3_aa: CASSLDLGSTREQFF

d_call: .
j_call: TRBJ2-7
v_call: TRBV5-4
clone_size: once
cdr3_aa: CASSSTLSSYEQYF

d_call: TRBD1
j_call: TRBJ1-4
v_call: TRBV9
clone_size: .
cdr3_aa: CASSIGQGNEKLFF

d_call: .
j_call: TRBJ2-3
v_call: TRBV5-1
clone_size: .
cdr3_aa: CASSPPGFTDTQYF

d_call: .
j_call: TRBJ1-1
v_call: TRBV18
clone_size: .
cdr3_aa: CASSRGLNTEAFF

d_call: .
j_call: TRBJ2-3
v_call: TRBV5-1
clone_size: .
cdr3_aa: CASSLLGTDTQYF

d_call: TRBD1
j_call: TRBJ2-5
v_call: TRBV30
clone_size: .
cdr3_aa: CAWSPGQGRETQYF

d_call: .
j_call: TRBJ2-2
v_call: TRBV19
clone_size: .
cdr3_aa: CASTPTGSTGELFF

d_call: TRBD1
j_call: TRBJ2-7
v_call: TRBV7-3
clone_size: .
cdr3_aa: CASSVTGQEPPYEQYF

d_call: .
j_call: TRBJ2-2
v_call: TRBV30
clone_size: .
cdr3_aa: CAIGVGELFF

d_call: TRBD1
j_call: TRBJ2-7
v_call: TRBV5-1
clone_size: few
cdr3_aa: CASSSSGTGLDEQYF

d_call: TRBD1
j_call: TRBJ1-2
v_call: TRBV6-1
clone_size: once
cdr3_aa: CASQQDRAVSYGYTF

d_call: .
j_call: TRBJ2-4
v_call: TRBV18
clone_size: .
cdr3_aa: CASSPGLREGRIPYF

d_call: .
j_call: TRBJ2-3
v_call: TRBV10-3
clone_size: once
cdr3_aa: CAIRAAADTQYF

d_call: .
j_call: TRBJ2-3
v_call: TRBV7-2
clone_size: .
cdr3_aa: CASSLPRGGSPDTQYF

d_call: TRBD2
j_call: TRBJ2-1
v_call: TRBV29-1
clone_size: .
cdr3_aa: CSVGPGGGQFF

d_call: .
j_call: TRBJ1-1
v_call: TRBV6-1
clone_size: once
cdr3_aa: CASSPKTSLNTEAFF

d_call: .
j_call: TRBJ2-7
v_call: TRBV5-1
clone_size: .
cdr3_aa: CASSLVGQGARDEQYF

d_call: .
j_call: TRBJ2-3
v_call: TRBV19
clone_size: .
cdr3_aa: CASSIGTIGTDTQYF

d_call: .
j_call: TRBJ2-7
v_call: TRBV9
clone_size: .
cdr3_aa: CASSVGGARSSYEQYF

d_call: .
j_call: TRBJ1-5
v_call: TRBV7-9
clone_size: .
cdr3_aa: CASNNNDGGGNQPQHF

d_call: TRBD2
j_call: TRBJ2-2
v_call: TRBV5-1
clone_size: .
cdr3_aa: CASSYSGRSAGELFF

d_call: .
j_call: TRBJ2-3
v_call: TRBV11-3
clone_size: .
cdr3_aa: CASSFTGQRTDTQYF

d_call: TRBD1
j_call: TRBJ2-1
v_call: TRBV16
clone_size: once
cdr3_aa: CASSQTQGARNEQFF

d_call: .
j_call: TRBJ2-2
v_call: TRBV27
clone_size: .
cdr3_aa: CASSYQPALSGELFF

d_call: .
j_call: TRBJ2-2
v_call: TRBV4-2
clone_size: .
cdr3_aa: CASSSNTGELFF

d_call: TRBD1
j_call: TRBJ2-1
v_call: TRBV10-2
clone_size: .
cdr3_aa: CASSEGQGFYNEQFF

d_call: .
j_call: TRBJ2-1
v_call: TRBV18
clone_size: .
cdr3_aa: CASSPRAVAATYNEQFF

d_call: .
j_call: TRBJ2-7
v_call: TRBV29-1
clone_size: .
cdr3_aa: CSVEEGFRSEQYF

d_call: TRBD1
j_call: TRBJ2-1
v_call: TRBV10-1
clone_size: .
cdr3_aa: CASSRDRVSYNEQFF

d_call: .
j_call: TRBJ1-1
v_call: TRBV9
clone_size: .
cdr3_aa: CASSVQEYMNTEAFF

d_call: .
j_call: TRBJ2-3
v_call: TRBV2
clone_size: .
cdr3_aa: CASLPGTVRTDTQYF

d_call: .
j_call: TRBJ1-2
v_call: TRBV27
clone_size: .
cdr3_aa: CASKLGRNAVYGYTF

d_call: .
j_call: TRBJ2-1
v_call: TRBV6-1
clone_size: once
cdr3_aa: CASLGPTRLNEQFF